The clone carrying this T cell receptor beta chain was seen many times. This entry belongs to a study of T cells after yellow fever vaccination. Study information: CD3, CD45RA, CCR7 and CD95 guided sorting of the EM, EMRA, CM and Tscm memory subsets.

Making TCR cDNA involved 5'RACE template switching, which added UMIs and a universal primer site. TCRdb independently ran MiXCR on the 5' RACE reads; one entry per CDR3 protein. This sample has about 42,000 distinct CDR3 sequences, with 5.5% to 7.5% found just once. The CDR3 totals 11 residues. V was trimmed by 3 bases and J by 9 bases, leaving 8 bases between them. Study-wide results and caveats: Peak timing came faster in the weaker secondary response, day 5 versus 15. Post-booster repertoires contained most primary-vaccination clones again (roughly 96% CD4, approximately 88% CD8).

The receptor was derived from a man younger than 40 who received the YFV17D yellow fever vaccine. This specimen consisted of PBMCs, either bulk or a sorted T-cell subset (CD4+, CD8+, memory, or dextramer-sorted; not recorded which), obtained 45 days after the yellow fever booster vaccination. The gene calls are TRBV23-1 and TRBJ2-5, with unresolved D. TRBV23-1 falls under the ORF class, with uncertain function. The CDR3 region has the DNA TGCGCCAGCAGTCACATCGCGCCCCAGTACTTC. It codes for CASSHIAPQYF.